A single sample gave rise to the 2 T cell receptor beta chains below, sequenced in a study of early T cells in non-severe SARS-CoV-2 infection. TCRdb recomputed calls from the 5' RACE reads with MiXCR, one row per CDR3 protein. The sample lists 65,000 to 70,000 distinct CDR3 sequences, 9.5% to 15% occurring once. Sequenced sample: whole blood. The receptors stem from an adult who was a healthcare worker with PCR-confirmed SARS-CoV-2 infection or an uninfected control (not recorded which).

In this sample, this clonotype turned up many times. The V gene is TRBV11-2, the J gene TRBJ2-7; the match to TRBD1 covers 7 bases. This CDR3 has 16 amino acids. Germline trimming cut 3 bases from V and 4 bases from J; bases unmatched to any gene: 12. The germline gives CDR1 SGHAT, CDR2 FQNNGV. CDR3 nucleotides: TGTGCCAGCAGCTTCCGTTTAGGGGGCGCCCCTTACGAGCAGTACTTC. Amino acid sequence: CASSFRLGGAPYEQYF.

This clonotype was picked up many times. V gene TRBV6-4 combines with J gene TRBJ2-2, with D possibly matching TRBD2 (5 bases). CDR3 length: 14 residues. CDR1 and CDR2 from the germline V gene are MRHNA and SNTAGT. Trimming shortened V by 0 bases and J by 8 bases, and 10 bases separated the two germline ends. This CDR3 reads CASSDSLEPGELFF. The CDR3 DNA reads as TGTGCCAGCAGTGACTCACTAGAACCGGGGGAGCTGTTTTTT.